This T cell receptor (beta chain) was profiled in a study of post-analysis software for immune sequencing data. Study details: The study covered relapsing-remitting, secondary progressive and progressive-relapsing courses of multiple sclerosis.

Unique molecular identifiers were carried by the TCR beta cDNA libraries. TCRdb processed the PCR reads anew with MiXCR; each CDR3 protein has one entry. The repertoire holds a few hundred thousand distinct CDR3 sequences, with 30% to 45% as singletons. Turning to this clonotype: What it binds is unknown. This may arise from a read error, as a much more abundant clone is one base away.

The germline gives CDR1 SGHAT, CDR2 FQNNGV. This CDR3 is 13 amino acids long. Study-level results: Significantly decreased normalized Chao1 diversity was recorded for multiple sclerosis patients relative to controls. Relative to controls, patients had 5 or 6 TRBV segments at higher frequency, with TRBV5-6, TRBV5-1 and TRBV20-1 among these.

The sequenced sample consisted of blood. V gene TRBV11-2 combines with J gene TRBJ1-2; TRBD1 matches 7 bases. The source of this sequence is a girl between 5 and 17 years old with multiple sclerosis. In DNA form, the CDR3 reads TGTGCCGGCAGCTCCGGACAGGTTAGAGGCTACACCTTC. This translates into CAGSSGQVRGYTF.